Reported below is one T cell receptor (beta chain). What it recognizes is unknown. The sample contains more than one DNA sequence encoding this CDR3. This specimen belongs to a study of cytomegalovirus exposure and HLA in healthy donors. The PCR made use of 60 Vbeta and 13 Jbeta primers. Here immunoSEQ multiplex PCR was the method, and the copy in TCRdb shows in-frame clones only, minus some. The profile shows under 150,000 clones, around 81% of them singletons. The ends lost 6 bases at V and 4 bases at J; junction bases unmatched: 4. Germline CDR1 reads MDHEN; CDR2 reads SYDVKM. The CDR3 covers 13 residues. Findings and limits, study-wide: TCR beta V segments were, for the most part, productive about 87% or about 30% of the time in an earlier analysis.

J is TRBJ1-1 and V is TRBV28, with 8 bases identical to TRBD1. The TCR originated in a woman in her twenties or thirties in good health and CMV-seronegative. The sample comprised PBMCs. The CDR3: CASSLTGVTEAFF. The CDR3 DNA is TGTGCCAGCAGCCTGACAGGGGTCACTGAAGCTTTCTTT. Combining the CDR3 with reference TRBV28 and TRBJ1-1 gives the whole variable domain DVKVTQSSRYLVKRTGEKVFLECVQDMDHENMFWYRQDPGLGLRLIYFSYDVKMKEKGDIPEGYSVSREKKERFSLILESASTNQTSMYLCASSLTGVTEAFFGQGTRLTVV.